Listed below are T cell receptor beta chains from one sample, sequenced in a study of T cell responses to AZD1222 COVID-19 vaccine. Sequencing used immunoSEQ multiplex PCR; TCRdb keeps in-frame clones, though not all of them. This sample has over 120,000 clones, with approximately 93% found just once. Sequencing used peripheral blood, obtained after recovery from COVID-19. These receptors were collected from an adult who had recovered from COVID-19. CDR3s include the opening cysteine and the closing phenylalanine or tryptophan. A D gene is named only where the DNA matches it firmly. Clone size is not always given. Where it is, it says once, few, many or a class for expanded clones.

d_gene: NA; v_gene: TRBV4-1; j_gene: TRBJ2-5; abundance: NA; CDR3aa: CASSQDPFQETQYF; CDR3nt: TGCGCCAGCAGCCAAGACCCTTTCCAAGAGACCCAGTACTTC
d_gene: NA; v_gene: TRBV7-9; j_gene: TRBJ2-7; abundance: NA; CDR3aa: CASSLASGTRGEQYF; CDR3nt: TGTGCCAGCAGCTTAGCCTCAGGGACCCGGGGCGAGCAGTACTTC
d_gene: TRBD1; v_gene: TRBV6-5; j_gene: TRBJ1-1; abundance: NA; CDR3aa: CASSNRGGDAFF; CDR3nt: TGTGCCAGCAGCAACAGGGGTGGTGATGCTTTCTTT
d_gene: TRBD2; v_gene: TRBV6-5; j_gene: TRBJ2-3; abundance: NA; CDR3aa: CASTRGGRADTQYF; CDR3nt: TGTGCCAGCACTCGGGGGGGTCGGGCAGATACGCAGTATTTT
d_gene: TRBD1; v_gene: TRBV5-5; j_gene: TRBJ1-1; abundance: NA; CDR3aa: CASSLGQGATEAFF; CDR3nt: TGTGCCAGCAGCTTGGGACAGGGGGCCACTGAAGCTTTCTTT
d_gene: NA; v_gene: TRBV6-6; j_gene: TRBJ1-5; abundance: NA; CDR3aa: CASSRPDISNQPQHF; CDR3nt: TGTGCCAGCAGCCGCCCGGACATTAGCAATCAGCCCCAGCATTTT
d_gene: NA; v_gene: TRBV20-1; j_gene: TRBJ2-5; abundance: NA; CDR3aa: CSVTSQETQYF; CDR3nt: TGCAGTGTGACTTCTCAAGAGACCCAGTACTTC
d_gene: NA; v_gene: TRBV27; j_gene: TRBJ2-7; abundance: NA; CDR3aa: CASGGGGYEQYF; CDR3nt: TGTGCCAGCGGGGGAGGAGGCTACGAGCAGTACTTC
d_gene: TRBD1; v_gene: TRBV12-3/TRBV12-4; j_gene: TRBJ2-7; abundance: NA; CDR3aa: CASSWTGDEQYF; CDR3nt: TGTGCCAGCAGTTGGACAGGGGACGAGCAGTACTTC
d_gene: TRBD1; v_gene: TRBV4-1; j_gene: TRBJ1-6; abundance: NA; CDR3aa: CASSQLQGARSPLHF; CDR3nt: TGCGCCAGCAGCCAACTACAGGGGGCGCGGTCACCCCTCCACTTT
d_gene: NA; v_gene: TRBV2; j_gene: TRBJ2-1; abundance: few; CDR3aa: CASKVEAMRVNEQFF; CDR3nt: TGTGCCAGCAAGGTTGAAGCGATGAGAGTCAATGAGCAGTTCTTC
d_gene: NA; v_gene: TRBV18; j_gene: TRBJ2-3; abundance: NA; CDR3aa: CASSPGKGRTDTQYF; CDR3nt: TGTGCCAGCTCACCAGGGAAAGGGAGGACAGATACGCAGTATTTT
d_gene: NA; v_gene: TRBV5-4; j_gene: TRBJ1-1; abundance: NA; CDR3aa: CASSLGPDRPNTEAFF; CDR3nt: TGTGCCAGCAGCTTGGGTCCCGACAGACCAAACACTGAAGCTTTCTTT
d_gene: NA; v_gene: TRBV27; j_gene: TRBJ2-3; abundance: few; CDR3aa: CASSFGQNTDTQYF; CDR3nt: TGTGCCAGCAGTTTCGGGCAGAACACAGATACGCAGTATTTT
d_gene: TRBD2; v_gene: TRBV7-9; j_gene: TRBJ2-1; abundance: NA; CDR3aa: CASRIYTGLAGFNEQFF; CDR3nt: TGTGCCAGCAGGATCTATACGGGACTAGCGGGATTCAATGAGCAGTTCTTC
d_gene: NA; v_gene: TRBV28; j_gene: TRBJ1-1; abundance: NA; CDR3aa: CASSLAGMNTEAFF; CDR3nt: TGTGCCAGCAGTTTAGCAGGCATGAACACTGAAGCTTTCTTT
d_gene: TRBD1; v_gene: TRBV5-1; j_gene: TRBJ2-5; abundance: NA; CDR3aa: CASSLSTGTGGRETQYF; CDR3nt: TGCGCCAGCAGCCTCTCAACGGGAACAGGGGGGAGAGAGACCCAGTACTTC
d_gene: TRBD2; v_gene: TRBV7-9; j_gene: TRBJ2-5; abundance: NA; CDR3aa: CASSGRTSGETQYF; CDR3nt: TGTGCCAGCAGCGGCCGGACTAGCGGGGAGACCCAGTACTTC
d_gene: NA; v_gene: TRBV11-3; j_gene: TRBJ2-2; abundance: NA; CDR3aa: CASSLEGPLGNAGELFF; CDR3nt: TGTGCCAGCAGCTTAGAGGGGCCCCTGGGGAACGCCGGGGAGCTGTTTTTT
d_gene: TRBD2; v_gene: TRBV4-1; j_gene: TRBJ2-2; abundance: NA; CDR3aa: CASSQGAAGDVYTGELFF; CDR3nt: TGCGCCAGCAGCCAAGGGGCAGCGGGAGACGTTTACACCGGGGAGCTGTTTTTT
d_gene: TRBD2; v_gene: TRBV7-2; j_gene: TRBJ2-2; abundance: NA; CDR3aa: CASSSAGGGTGELFF; CDR3nt: TGTGCCAGCAGCTCAGCGGGAGGAGGGACCGGGGAGCTGTTTTTT
d_gene: TRBD1; v_gene: TRBV7-9; j_gene: TRBJ1-2; abundance: once; CDR3aa: CASRLLAGGRGYTF; CDR3nt: TGTGCCAGCAGACTATTGGCAGGGGGCAGAGGCTACACCTTC
d_gene: TRBD1; v_gene: TRBV7-7; j_gene: TRBJ1-2; abundance: NA; CDR3aa: CASSLATGQGYGYTF; CDR3nt: TGTGCTAGCAGCTTAGCGACCGGACAGGGCTATGGCTACACCTTC
d_gene: NA; v_gene: TRBV3-1/TRBV3-2; j_gene: TRBJ1-6; abundance: NA; CDR3aa: CASSQDVQGGSPLHF; CDR3nt: TGTGCCAGCAGCCAAGACGTACAGGGCGGCTCACCCCTCCACTTT
d_gene: NA; v_gene: TRBV28; j_gene: TRBJ2-1; abundance: NA; CDR3aa: CASSSHPTAGSYNEQFF; CDR3nt: TGTGCCAGCAGTTCCCACCCGACGGCAGGGTCCTACAATGAGCAGTTCTTC
d_gene: NA; v_gene: TRBV18; j_gene: TRBJ2-1; abundance: NA; CDR3aa: CASSPRSSNEQFF; CDR3nt: TGTGCCAGCTCACCAAGGAGCAGCAATGAGCAGTTCTTC
d_gene: NA; v_gene: TRBV2; j_gene: TRBJ1-4; abundance: NA; CDR3aa: CASSGAIKRNEKLFF; CDR3nt: TGTGCCAGCAGTGGAGCAATAAAGAGGAATGAAAAACTGTTTTTT
d_gene: NA; v_gene: TRBV5-5; j_gene: TRBJ1-1; abundance: NA; CDR3aa: CASGGLNTEAFF; CDR3nt: TGTGCCAGCGGAGGGTTGAACACTGAAGCTTTCTTT
d_gene: TRBD2; v_gene: TRBV5-1; j_gene: TRBJ2-7; abundance: NA; CDR3aa: CASSWGPGLAGPTYEQYF; CDR3nt: TGCGCCAGCAGCTGGGGTCCGGGACTAGCGGGACCAACCTACGAGCAGTACTTC
d_gene: NA; v_gene: TRBV5-1; j_gene: TRBJ1-4; abundance: NA; CDR3aa: CASSTPGHQGEKLFF; CDR3nt: TGCGCCAGCAGCACACCGGGACACCAGGGTGAAAAACTGTTTTTT
d_gene: NA; v_gene: TRBV20-1; j_gene: TRBJ2-7; abundance: NA; CDR3aa: CSASNEGEQYF; CDR3nt: TGCAGTGCTAGTAACGAGGGCGAGCAGTACTTC
d_gene: TRBD2; v_gene: TRBV2; j_gene: TRBJ2-7; abundance: NA; CDR3aa: CASSEALSLSGRDPYEQYF; CDR3nt: TGTGCCAGCAGTGAAGCGCTTAGCCTTAGCGGGAGGGACCCCTACGAGCAGTACTTC
d_gene: TRBD2; v_gene: TRBV10-3; j_gene: TRBJ2-7; abundance: NA; CDR3aa: CAISEGGEALYEQYF; CDR3nt: TGTGCCATCAGTGAGGGGGGGGAGGCCCTCTACGAGCAGTACTTC
d_gene: TRBD1; v_gene: TRBV18; j_gene: TRBJ2-1; abundance: NA; CDR3aa: CASFPGDRGNEQFF; CDR3nt: TGTGCCAGCTTTCCGGGGGACAGGGGCAATGAGCAGTTCTTC
d_gene: NA; v_gene: TRBV9; j_gene: TRBJ2-1; abundance: NA; CDR3aa: CASSPVPGGNEQFF; CDR3nt: TGTGCCAGCAGCCCCGTTCCTGGGGGGAATGAGCAGTTCTTC
d_gene: NA; v_gene: TRBV5-1; j_gene: TRBJ2-3; abundance: NA; CDR3aa: CASSLDKSTDTQYF; CDR3nt: TGCGCCAGCAGCCTGGACAAGAGCACAGATACGCAGTATTTT
d_gene: TRBD2; v_gene: TRBV28; j_gene: TRBJ2-5; abundance: NA; CDR3aa: CASRIAGGGTQYF; CDR3nt: TGTGCCAGCAGGATAGCGGGAGGGGGGACCCAGTACTTC
d_gene: NA; v_gene: TRBV5-4; j_gene: TRBJ1-1; abundance: NA; CDR3aa: CASSLVTPSNTEAFF; CDR3nt: TGTGCCAGCAGCCTCGTGACTCCGTCAAACACTGAAGCTTTCTTT
d_gene: TRBD1; v_gene: TRBV7-2; j_gene: TRBJ1-2; abundance: NA; CDR3aa: CASSSQTGGSGYTF; CDR3nt: TGTGCCAGCAGCTCCCAGACAGGGGGCAGTGGCTACACCTTC
d_gene: NA; v_gene: TRBV2; j_gene: TRBJ2-7; abundance: NA; CDR3aa: CASRLVSYEQYF; CDR3nt: TGTGCCAGCAGACTAGTTTCCTACGAGCAGTACTTC
d_gene: NA; v_gene: TRBV28; j_gene: TRBJ2-7; abundance: NA; CDR3aa: CASSPPKVLEQYF; CDR3nt: TGTGCCAGCAGCCCCCCCAAAGTACTAGAGCAGTACTTC
d_gene: NA; v_gene: TRBV19; j_gene: TRBJ1-1; abundance: NA; CDR3aa: CASTIRGRGTEAFF; CDR3nt: TGTGCCAGTACCATAAGGGGTAGGGGCACTGAAGCTTTCTTT